This TCR beta chain comes out of a study of immune cell composition in non-small cell lung cancer. Study-level results: Lung squamous cell carcinoma tumours had significantly higher top 10 clone scores and productive clonality than lung adenocarcinoma. It was not proven that tumour-reactive clones equal dominant tumour-associated clones.

The table lists this clone with a count of one. The antigen remains unidentified. Sequenced by immunoSEQ multiplex PCR; TCRdb stores in-frame clones only, minus some. The sample holds under 3,500 clones, over 60% seen once. The germline gives CDR1 SNHLY, CDR2 FYNNEI. This CDR3 is 16 amino acids long. With 0 bases clipped from V and 4 bases from J, the junction kept 9 bases outside the gene matches. The chain joins TRBV2 to TRBJ2-7; 7 bases align to TRBD1. The sample comprised lung tumor tissue. The source of this sequence is a human donor with non-small cell lung cancer. The DNA for the CDR3 is TGTGCCAGCAGTGAAGCGCCAGGGGGTAGGGGTTACGAGCAGTACTTC. This sequence encodes CASSEAPGGRGYEQYF.